This TCR beta chain was documented in a study of blood T cells in healthy people across ages. Germline CDR1 is GTSNPN and CDR2 is SVGIG (reference sequence). The CDR3 is 15 amino acids. The V gene lost 0 bases and the J gene lost 3 bases, with 15 bases spanning the gap. Then a second PCR, running roughly 7 to 11 cycles, was carried out with a sample-barcoded 5' primer and a J-beta primer mix. In TCRdb, the 5' RACE reads were re-called with MiXCR into one record per CDR3 protein. This sample has around 1.5 million distinct CDR3 sequences, with 40% to 50% found just once. This chain connects TRBV30 to TRBJ2-7; D is uncertain. This receptor was identified in a woman between 18 and 30 years old in good health. Sequencing input: blood. CDR3 bases: TGTGCCTGGAGTGTACTCGGAGACGTCAACTACGAGCAGTACTTC. It encodes CAWSVLGDVNYEQYF.